A single count supports the clone carrying this TCR beta chain. The antigen is not known. These data belong to a study of neoadjuvant nivolumab and ipilimumab in lung cancer. General study points: From pretherapy to surgery, tumor richness and clonality rose with dual therapy. Blood richness before therapy tracked richness in tumors resected after neoadjuvant therapy.

TCRdb's copy holds only in-frame clones and misses some; the assay was immunoSEQ multiplex PCR. Here the sample spans roughly 7,300 clones, about 85% being singletons. The sequencing used tumor tissue, collected after neoadjuvant nivolumab, alone or with ipilimumab, at or shortly before surgery. The receptor's source is an adult with non-small cell lung cancer.

The CDR3 DNA follows: TGTGCCAGCAGCCGTGGGGGCGCTCACGGGGAGCAGTTCTTC. This gives the protein CASSRGGAHGEQFF. The chain links TRBV7-2 to TRBJ2-1; possible D gene TRBD1, 6 bases. Trimming shortened V by 5 bases and J by 10 bases, and 18 bases separated the two germline ends. This CDR3 has 14 residues. Germline V gene data show CDR1 as SGHTA and CDR2 as FQGNSA.